This entry is about one TCR beta chain. No antigen is known for it. CDR1 is SGHNT, CDR2 YENEEA, per germline. Losses at the gene ends were 5 bases for V and 5 bases for J; bases not matched to a gene: 11. This CDR3 is built from 15 residues. The data originate from a study of beta chain features in type 1 diabetes. Whole-study results and caveats: In every one of the four CD4+ subsets, TCRB CDR3s were moderately but significantly shorter in Type 1 diabetes patients. Cells with high TCR expression could be over-represented by cDNA sequencing.

Every bit of the isolated RNA underwent reverse transcription, so sequencing read expressed TCRB transcripts. The data were produced by immunoSEQ multiplex PCR, yet TCRdb's version contains in-frame clones alone and is incomplete. The sample yields some 270,000 clones, approximately 11% seen once. This receptor was identified in a man aged 30 to 45 with type 1 diabetes. Sequencing input: naive CD4+ T cells from blood. The J gene is TRBJ2-5, the V gene TRBV11-3, with 7 bases fitting TRBD1. The CDR3 sequence: CASSRDSSPGETQYF. CDR3 sequence (DNA): TGTGCCAGCAGCCGGGACAGCTCGCCGGGGGAGACCCAGTACTTC.